Here is one T cell receptor (beta chain) with its context. Its target is not known. The sample belongs to a study of spatial heterogeneity in lung cancer. Study-level background: An average of more than ten raw reads was observed per unique TCR and UMI combination. Regarding the study as a whole: Tracking of tumor mutation counts was seen in expanded intratumoral alpha and beta TCR counts. As ubiquitous and regional nonsynonymous mutations varied, counts of ubiquitous and regional expanded TCRs tracked them, respectively.

Time point reported: sample taken at primary tumor resection. The donors, more than 55 patients with untreated early-stage non-small cell lung cancer, provided the samples. Unsorted whole RNA from tumor, nontumor lung or frozen PBMC underwent sequencing. MiXCR, run by TCRdb on the 5' RACE reads, gives a single entry per CDR3 protein. The table shows a few thousand distinct CDR3 sequences, with under 7.5% occurring only once. V shed 3 bases, J shed 11 bases, and the junction held 8 bases outside the gene matches. There are 14 residues in the CDR3. This receptor was obtained from a male donor with early-stage non-small cell lung cancer. The sequencing here drew on lung tumor tissue, taken at surgery. The chain uses TRBV12-3 or TRBV12-4 and TRBJ2-1; TRBD2 agrees at 9 bases. CDR3 DNA sequence: TGTGCCAGCAGTTTTTGGCGGGAGGGCATGAAGCAGTTCTTC. Amino acid sequence: CASSFWREGMKQFF.